The clone carrying this T cell receptor beta chain is a singleton in its sample. Its antigen remains unidentified. Sequencing used immunoSEQ multiplex PCR; TCRdb keeps in-frame clones, though not all of them. This table has approximately 28,000 clones, roughly 86% appearing once. The data were obtained in a study of OX40 agonist ivuxolimab in advanced cancers. Study-level points and caveats: Undetermined was the antigen specificity of the expanded peripheral T cells.

The length of the CDR3 is 13 residues. Trimming stripped 2 bases from V and 7 bases from J, with 10 bases between. Germline values: CDR1 SGHNT, CDR2 YYREEE (reference sequence). The chain uses TRBV5-4 and TRBJ2-1; D is possibly TRBD2 (5 bases). This material consisted of CD4+ or CD8+ T cells sorted from blood, taken in a trial of the OX40 agonist ivuxolimab. This clonotype originated in an adult with an advanced solid tumor such as melanoma, head and neck, liver or kidney cancer. The CDR3 coding sequence is TGTGCCAGCAGCTTAGAGGGCCTGAATGAGCAGTTCTTC. It specifies CASSLEGLNEQFF.